The rows below give T cell receptor beta chains drawn from one sample of a study of cytomegalovirus exposure and HLA in healthy donors. Generated by immunoSEQ multiplex PCR, the TCRdb table keeps only in-frame clones and is missing some. The sample carries tens of thousands of clones, roughly 67% recorded once. The sequenced sample consisted of PBMCs. The receptors were sampled from a boy aged 5-17 years in good health and CMV-seropositive. Both conserved end residues are part of each CDR3.

v_gene	j_gene	CDR3aa
TRBV27	TRBJ1-5	CASSFWGGNQPQHF
TRBV15	TRBJ2-5	CATSRDRYGGRETQYF
TRBV27	TRBJ2-1	CASRQGPGNEQFF
TRBV7-9	TRBJ2-7	CASSLGVGVNYEQYF
TRBV6-6	TRBJ1-2	CASSYGGAGGYTF
TRBV7-9	TRBJ2-2	CASSLPLGTGELFF
TRBV7-9	TRBJ2-3	CASSLAQGGSTDTQYF
TRBV27	TRBJ2-5	CASSPGPPQETQYF
TRBV25-1	TRBJ2-5	CARRPRVQETQYF
TRBV21-1	TRBJ2-5	CASSKVEGEETQYF